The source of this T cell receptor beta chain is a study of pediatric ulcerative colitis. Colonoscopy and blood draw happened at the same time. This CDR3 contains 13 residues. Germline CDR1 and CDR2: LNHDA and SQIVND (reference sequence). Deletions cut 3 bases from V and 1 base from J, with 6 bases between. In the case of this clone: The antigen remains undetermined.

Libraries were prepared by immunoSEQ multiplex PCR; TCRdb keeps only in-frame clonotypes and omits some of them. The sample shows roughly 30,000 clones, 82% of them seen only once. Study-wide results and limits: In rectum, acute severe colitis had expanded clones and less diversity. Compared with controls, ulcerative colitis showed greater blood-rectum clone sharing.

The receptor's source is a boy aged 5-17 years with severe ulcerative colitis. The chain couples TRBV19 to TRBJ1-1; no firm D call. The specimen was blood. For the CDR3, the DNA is TGTGCCAGTAGTATGGGAGAGAACACTGAAGCTTTCTTT. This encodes CASSMGENTEAFF. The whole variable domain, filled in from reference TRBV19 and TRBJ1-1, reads DGGITQSPKYLFRKEGQNVTLSCEQNLNHDAMYWYRQDPGQGLRLIYYSQIVNDFQKGDIAEGYSVSREKKESFPLTVTSAQKNPTAFYLCASSMGENTEAFFGQGTRLTVV.